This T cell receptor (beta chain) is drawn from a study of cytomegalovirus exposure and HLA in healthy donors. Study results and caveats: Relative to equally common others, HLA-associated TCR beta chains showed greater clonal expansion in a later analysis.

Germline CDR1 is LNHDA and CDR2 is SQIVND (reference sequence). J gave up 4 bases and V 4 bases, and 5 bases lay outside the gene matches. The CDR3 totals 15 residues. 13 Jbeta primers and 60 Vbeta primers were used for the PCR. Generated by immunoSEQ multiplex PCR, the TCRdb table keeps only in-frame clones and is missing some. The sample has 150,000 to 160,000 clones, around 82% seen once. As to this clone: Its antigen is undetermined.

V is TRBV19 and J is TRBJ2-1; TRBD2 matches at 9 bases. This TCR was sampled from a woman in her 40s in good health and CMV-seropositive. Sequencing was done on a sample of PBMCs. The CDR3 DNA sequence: TGTGCCAGTAGTAGTCTAGCGGGGAATTACAATGAGCAGTTCTTC. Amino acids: CASSSLAGNYNEQFF.